One sample yielded the 3 T cell receptor beta chains listed below, sequenced in a study of T cell responses to AZD1222 COVID-19 vaccine. Sequencing was performed with immunoSEQ multiplex PCR; in TCRdb, only in-frame clones are kept and a portion is missing. The repertoire holds around 6,100 clones, with approximately 89% as singletons. Here the sequenced sample was peripheral blood, taken 28 days after the second AZD1222 dose. The receptors were gathered from an adult who received the AZD1222 COVID-19 vaccine.

The V call is TRBV3-1 (or the pseudogene TRBV3-2), the J call TRBJ1-4; 9 nucleotides match TRBD1. Germline values: CDR1 LGHDT, CDR2 YNNKEL (reference sequence). Germline trimming cut 0 bases from V and 5 bases from J; bases unmatched to any gene: 7. This CDR3 is built from 17 residues. Here the CDR3 reads CASSQEGQGYGNEKLFF. Written as DNA, the CDR3 is TGTGCCAGCAGCCAAGAGGGACAGGGATACGGAAATGAAAAACTGTTTTTT.

The V gene is TRBV7-8, the J gene TRBJ2-1; D might be TRBD1 (9 bases). This CDR3 region has 16 residues. The germline V and J ends were trimmed by 1 base and 3 bases, with 13 bases remaining between them. Germline V gene lookup returns CDR1 SGHVS and CDR2 FQNEAQ. Here the CDR3 DNA reads TGTGCCAGCAGCTTAGTAGCGGGACAGGGCTACAATGAGCAGTTCTTC. It codes for CASSLVAGQGYNEQFF.

The V and J genes are TRBV29-1 and TRBJ2-1; 10 bases agree with TRBD2. This CDR3 spans 16 amino acids. V lost 3 bases, J lost 8 bases, and 13 bases stayed unmatched. Looked up from germline, CDR1 is SQVTM and CDR2 is ANQGSEA. CDR3 in DNA: TGCAGCGTTGAGCGTCGGCTAGCGGGAGCGGTCGATGAGCAGTTCTTC. It yields the protein CSVERRLAGAVDEQFF.